This T cell receptor beta chain was obtained from a study of naive and memory T cell subsets. Points from the study as a whole: No ground truth validated the naive and memory repertoire findings.

This clonotype was picked up a small number of times. Its antigen is undetermined. The beta constant-region primer was an equimolar mix of two oligonucleotides covering TRBC1 and TRBC2. TCRdb fed the UMI-ligation and nested PCR reads into MiXCR, producing one record per CDR3 protein. The sample gives around 27,000 distinct CDR3 sequences, about 10% of which show up once; approximately 17% is in the top ten. After the first PCR, alpha and beta chain libraries were processed separately. This CDR3 comprises 15 residues. Germline CDR1 reads DFQATT; CDR2 reads SNEGSKA (reference sequence). V lost 0 bases and J lost 3, with 12 bases in between.

The TCR was taken from a human donor in good health. Sequencing was performed on effector memory CD4+ T cells from blood. Subset described: effector memory, CD45RA- CD27-. This chain connects TRBV20-1 to TRBJ1-5, with no clear D. As DNA, the CDR3 is TGCAGTGCTAGAGATCAAGCAAGACCCAATCAGCCCCAGCATTTT. The encoded protein is CSARDQARPNQPQHF.